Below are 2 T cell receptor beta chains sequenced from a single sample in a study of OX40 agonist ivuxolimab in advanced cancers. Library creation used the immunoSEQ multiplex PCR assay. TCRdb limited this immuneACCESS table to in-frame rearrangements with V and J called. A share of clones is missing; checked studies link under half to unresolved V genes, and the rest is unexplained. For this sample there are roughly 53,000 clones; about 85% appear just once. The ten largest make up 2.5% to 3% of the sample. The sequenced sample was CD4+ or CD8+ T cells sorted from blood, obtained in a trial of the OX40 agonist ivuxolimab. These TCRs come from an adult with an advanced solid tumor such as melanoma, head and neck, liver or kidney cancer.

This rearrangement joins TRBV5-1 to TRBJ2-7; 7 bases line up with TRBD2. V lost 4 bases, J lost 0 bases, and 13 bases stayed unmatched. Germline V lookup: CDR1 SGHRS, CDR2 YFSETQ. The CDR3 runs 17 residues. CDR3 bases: TGCGCCAGCAGCCCGGGGTGGGGCGGGAGCGTCTCCTACGAGCAGTACTTC. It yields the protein CASSPGWGGSVSYEQYF.

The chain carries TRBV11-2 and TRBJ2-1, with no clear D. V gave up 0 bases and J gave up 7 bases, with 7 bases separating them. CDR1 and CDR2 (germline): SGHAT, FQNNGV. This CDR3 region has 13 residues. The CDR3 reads CASSLDSENEQFF. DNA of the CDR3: TGTGCCAGCAGCTTAGATTCGGAGAATGAGCAGTTCTTC.